The entry below gives a single TCR beta chain sequence along with its context. The V segment lost 3 bases and the J segment 5 bases; nucleotides outside the gene matches: 3. This CDR3 contains 15 residues. Germline CDR1 and CDR2: SGHTA and FQGNSA. This sample stems from a study of cytomegalovirus exposure and HLA in healthy donors. The study ran its PCR with 60 Vbeta and 13 Jbeta primers. Measured with immunoSEQ multiplex PCR; TCRdb has only the in-frame clones, and not every one. The sample carries some 160,000 clones, around 9.6% recorded once. The gene calls are TRBV7-2 and TRBJ2-7; 14 bases are a match to TRBD2. The receptor was isolated from a male donor in good health and CMV-seronegative. Sequences were obtained from PBMCs. The DNA for the CDR3 is TGTGCCAGCAGCTTGACTAGCGGGGGGGCGCACGAGCAGTACTTC. Encoded protein: CASSLTSGGAHEQYF.